This TCR beta chain was identified in a study of blood T cell repertoires in COVID-19. Sequencing was performed with immunoSEQ multiplex PCR; in TCRdb, only in-frame clones are kept and a portion is missing. The sample includes about 140,000 clones, around 87% seen only once; the top ten take approximately 10%. Germline assignment: CDR1 MNHEY and CDR2 SVGAGI. V lost 5 bases and J lost 3, with 11 bases in between. The CDR3 is 14 amino acids. Sequences were obtained from PBMCs or T cells enriched from blood (not recorded which). The J gene is TRBJ1-5, the V gene TRBV6-5; D uncertain. This TCR came from a man between 60 and 70 years old who had recovered from COVID-19. For the CDR3, the DNA is TGTGCCAGCAGTCCTCGACACCCCAATCAGCCCCAGCATTTT. It is translated as CASSPRHPNQPQHF.